This TCR beta chain was retrieved from a study of blood T cell repertoires in COVID-19. Study context: There were acute and convalescent COVID-19 samples, and they came from the United States, Italy and Spain. Sample material is recorded as cDNA or gDNA derived from T cells, B-cell-depleted T cells, or PBMCs.

Authors' processing steps: Amplification of reference gene primers was used by the study to estimate nucleated cell counts. Clones were sequenced by immunoSEQ multiplex PCR, and TCRdb holds only the in-frame ones, with some missing. The DNA gave D and trimming, while V, J and clone size come from that table. The table includes approximately 180,000 clones, approximately 85% detected once. The sample was peripheral blood. This clonotype was obtained from a man aged 55 to 69 with acute or convalescent COVID-19.

Written as DNA, the CDR3 is TGTGCCAGCAGGAGGTCGGGGACTAACTATGGCTACACCTTC. It translates to CASRRSGTNYGYTF. The chain recombines TRBV2 with TRBJ1-2, with no clear D. The CDR3 extends over 14 amino acids. V was cut by 6 bases and J by 0 bases, with 11 bases left in between. The germline gives CDR1 SNHLY, CDR2 FYNNEI. The full variable domain, its missing parts supplied by reference TRBV2 and TRBJ1-2, is EPEVTQTPSHQVTQMGQEVILRCVPISNHLYFYWYRQILGQKVEFLVSFYNNEISEKSEIFDDQFSVERPDGSNFTLKIRSTKLEDSAMYFCASRRSGTNYGYTFGSGTRLTVV.